What follows are 13 T cell receptor beta chains derived from one specimen sequenced in a study of T cells in Graves' hyperthyroidism and ophthalmopathy. Authors of the study amplified TCR beta CDR3 regions from RNA transcripts. TCR CDR3 regions were first amplified by RT-PCR with HTBI primers. TCRdb itself ran the multiplex PCR reads through MiXCR, one entry per CDR3 protein. There are hundreds of thousands of distinct CDR3 sequences in the sample; approximately 40% occur only once, and 8% to 9% lies in the top ten. Source material: blood. The receptors stem from a man aged 18 to 30 with Graves' hyperthyroidism.

The V call is TRBV6-2 or TRBV6-3, the J call TRBJ2-7; D uncertain. This CDR3 is 12 amino acids long. The V end lost 2 bases, the J end lost 4 bases, and 6 bases lay between the germline ends. Germline lookup yields CDR1 MNHEY and CDR2 SVGEGT. The DNA of the CDR3 is TGTGCCAGCAGTTACGTTGGATACGAGCAGTACTTC. Encoded protein: CASSYVGYEQYF.

The chain has TRBV19 and TRBJ2-7, with TRBD1 matching over 12 bases. CDR1 and CDR2 (germline): LNHDA, SQIVND (reference sequence). V gave up 5 bases and J gave up 5 bases; unmatched junction bases: 4. The CDR3 has 14 residues. This CDR3 is CASSPGTGGNEQYF. The CDR3 DNA is TGTGCCAGTAGTCCCGGGACAGGGGGCAACGAGCAGTACTTC.

This clonotype was seen a few times. The chain joins TRBV7-2 to TRBJ1-4; perhaps TRBD1 as D (6 bases). The CDR3 spans 14 residues. The germline CDR1 and CDR2 sequences are SGHTA and FQGNSA. V was cut by 5 bases and J by 5 bases, with 12 bases left in between. For the CDR3, the DNA is TGTGCCAGCAGCCAGGGGACAATGAATGAAAAACTGTTTTTT. The encoded protein is CASSQGTMNEKLFF.

The sample holds many counts of this clonotype. The rearrangement joins TRBV29-1 to TRBJ1-1; D unclear. Germline V gene lookup returns CDR1 SQVTM and CDR2 ANQGSEA. The CDR3 totals 14 residues. Trimming pared 7 bases from V and 2 bases from J, leaving 17 bases between. The CDR3 region has the DNA TGCAGCGCCACTCCCGGACCGTCTAACACTGAAGCTTTCTTT. Encoded protein: CSATPGPSNTEAFF.

Notes on this clonotype: One end of the junction is discordant with germline, which a read error may explain. This rearrangement joins TRBV11-2 to TRBJ1-1, with D uncertain. The CDR3 extends over 11 amino acids. The V gene's germline CDR1 is SGHAT and CDR2 FQNNGV. In DNA form, the CDR3 reads TGTGGCTCGAGGGAAAACACTGAAACTTTCTTT. Amino acids: CGSRENTETFF.

The sample holds many counts of this clonotype. The genes are TRBV7-2 and TRBJ2-2; D is unresolved. This CDR3 region has 13 residues. V gave up 2 bases and J gave up 6 bases, with 7 bases separating them. Germline V gene lookup returns CDR1 SGHTA and CDR2 FQGNSA. The CDR3: CASSLTIAGELFF. The CDR3 DNA reads TGTGCCAGCAGCTTAACGATAGCCGGGGAGCTGTTTTTT.

Only a few counts were recorded for this clonotype. The J gene is TRBJ1-2, the V gene TRBV6-5, with D unresolved. Trimming cost V 0 bases and J 7 bases, with 12 bases left between them. The CDR3 has 14 residues. CDR1 and CDR2 (germline): MNHEY, SVGAGI. The CDR3 DNA reads as TGTGCCAGCAGTTACTCGACCCCCGTGGGTGGCTACACCTTC. Translation: CASSYSTPVGGYTF.

This clonotype was found a few times. This sequence joins TRBV19 and TRBJ1-5; TRBD1 is a possible D gene (5 bases). Germline lookup yields CDR1 LNHDA and CDR2 SQIVND (reference sequence). V was pared by 3 bases and J by 6 bases, with 15 bases between. CDR3 length equals 15 residues. CDR3 sequence: CASSMGGGVFQPQHF. The CDR3 DNA reads as TGTGCCAGTAGTATGGGGGGTGGAGTCTTTCAGCCCCAGCATTTT.

Of note for this clonotype: Since a much larger clone is just one base distant, this may be a read error. This chain connects TRBV19 to TRBJ1-5, with D tentatively TRBD1 (5 bases). The CDR3 has 16 residues. Germline V lookup: CDR1 LNHDA, CDR2 SQIVND (reference sequence). The CDR3 bases are TGTGCCGGTAGCAGCCCCTACAGGAAGAAAAATCAGCCCCAGCATTTT. Its protein product is CAGSSPYRKKNQPQHF.

This chain uses TRBV2 with TRBJ1-2, with TRBD1 matching over 8 bases. CDR3 size: 12 residues. CDR1 is SNHLY and CDR2 is FYNNEI in the germline V gene. With V trimmed by 8 bases and J by 6 bases, 5 bases remained unmatched. The CDR3 loop is CASLTGGHGYTF. As DNA, the CDR3 is TGTGCCAGCCTCACAGGGGGTCATGGCTACACCTTC.

This clonotype was recorded only once. A junction end diverges from the germline sequence, so it may reflect a read error. The V gene is TRBV5-4, the J gene TRBJ1-2; D possibly corresponds to TRBD1 (5 bases). Germline CDR1 is SGHNT and CDR2 is YYREEE (reference sequence). CDR3 length: 14 amino acids. This chain's CDR3 is CAGRYPGSNYGYTF. The CDR3, as DNA: TGTGCCGGCAGGTACCCAGGGTCCAACTATGGCTACACCTTC.

The rearrangement joins TRBV9 to TRBJ1-2; D is perhaps TRBD1 (6 bases). This CDR3 spans 14 amino acids. CDR1 is SGDLS and CDR2 is YYNGEE in the germline V gene. Trimming pared 4 bases from V and 9 bases from J, leaving 19 bases between. The CDR3 nucleotides read TGTGCCAGCAGCCAAGAAACCCAGGACAGACGCTACACCTTC. This codes for CASSQETQDRRYTF.

The chain employs TRBV3-1 and TRBJ2-5; TRBD2 agrees at 7 bases. Germline CDR1 reads LGHDT; CDR2 reads YNNKEL (reference sequence). The CDR3 contains 17 residues. V lost 0 bases to trimming and J lost 3 bases; unmatched junction nucleotides: 10. The CDR3 sequence: CASSQDISLAVKETQYF. The CDR3 nucleotides read TGTGCCAGCAGCCAAGATATCTCGCTAGCGGTTAAAGAGACCCAGTACTTC.